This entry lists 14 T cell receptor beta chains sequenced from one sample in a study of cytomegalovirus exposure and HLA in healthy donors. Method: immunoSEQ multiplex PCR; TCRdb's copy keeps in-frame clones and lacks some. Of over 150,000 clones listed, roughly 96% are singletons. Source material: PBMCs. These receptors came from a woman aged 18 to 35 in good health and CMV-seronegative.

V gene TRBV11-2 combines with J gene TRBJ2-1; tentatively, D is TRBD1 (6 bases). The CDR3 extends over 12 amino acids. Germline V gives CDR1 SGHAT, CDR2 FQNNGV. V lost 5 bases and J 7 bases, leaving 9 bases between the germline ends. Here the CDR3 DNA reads TGTGCCAGCAGCGGCACAGGGAATGAGCAGTTCTTC. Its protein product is CASSGTGNEQFF.

The CDR3 DNA reads TGTGCCTGGACACAGGGGGGGTTGAACACTGAAGCTTTCTTT. Translation gives CAWTQGGLNTEAFF. The J gene is TRBJ1-1, the V gene TRBV30, with 8 positions matching TRBD1. Trimming took 4 bases from V and 0 from J; bases not matched to a gene: 4. Germline V gene lookup returns CDR1 GTSNPN and CDR2 SVGIG (reference sequence). The CDR3 loop spans 14 amino acids.

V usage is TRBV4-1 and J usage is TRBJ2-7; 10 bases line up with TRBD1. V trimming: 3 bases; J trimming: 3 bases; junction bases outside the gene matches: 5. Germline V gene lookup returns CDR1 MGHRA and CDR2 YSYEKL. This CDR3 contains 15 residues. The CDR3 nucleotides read TGCGCCAGCAGCCACCCGGACAGGGGGGTCTACGAGCAGTACTTC. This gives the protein CASSHPDRGVYEQYF.

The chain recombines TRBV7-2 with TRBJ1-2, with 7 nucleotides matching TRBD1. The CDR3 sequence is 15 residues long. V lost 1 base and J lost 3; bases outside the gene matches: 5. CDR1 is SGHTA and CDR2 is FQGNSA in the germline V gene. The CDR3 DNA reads TGTGCCAGCAGCTTAGACGACAGGGTGTACTATGGCTACACCTTC. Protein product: CASSLDDRVYYGYTF.

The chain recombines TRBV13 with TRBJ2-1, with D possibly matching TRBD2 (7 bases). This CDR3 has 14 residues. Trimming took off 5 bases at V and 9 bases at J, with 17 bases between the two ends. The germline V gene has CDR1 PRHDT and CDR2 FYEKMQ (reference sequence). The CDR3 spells CASSPPRGGGEQFF. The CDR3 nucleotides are TGTGCCAGCAGCCCGCCCCGCGGGGGCGGTGAGCAGTTCTTC.

In DNA form, the CDR3 reads TGTGCCAGCACCGTCGGAAGGGGGAACCCTGGGGCCAACGTCCTGACTTTC. Its translation: CASTVGRGNPGANVLTF. The chain carries TRBV27 and TRBJ2-6; D perhaps matches TRBD1 (6 bases). The V end was cut by 7 bases, the J end by 2 bases, with 18 bases between. CDR1 is MNHEY, CDR2 SMNVEV, per germline (reference sequence). The CDR3 sequence is 17 residues long.

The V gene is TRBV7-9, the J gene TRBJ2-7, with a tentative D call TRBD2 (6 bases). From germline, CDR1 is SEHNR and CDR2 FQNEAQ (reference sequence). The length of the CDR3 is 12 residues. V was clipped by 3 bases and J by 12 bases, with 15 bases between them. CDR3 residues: CASSFENGRGYF. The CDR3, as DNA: TGTGCCAGCAGCTTTGAGAACGGGCGGGGGTACTTC.

The CDR3 reads CASGFLDRAHEQYF. In nucleotides, the CDR3 is TGTGCTAGTGGTTTCCTCGACAGGGCACACGAGCAGTACTTC. V usage is TRBV12-5 and J usage is TRBJ2-7; 7 bases agree with TRBD1. Germline V gene sequence: CDR1 LGHNT, CDR2 FRNRAP. Trimming removed 3 bases from V and 5 bases from J; junction bases left unmatched: 7. This CDR3 spans 14 amino acids. Combining the CDR3 with reference TRBV12-5 and TRBJ2-7 gives the whole variable domain DARVTQTPRHKVTEMGQEVTMRCQPILGHNTVFWYRQTMMQGLELLAYFRNRAPLDDSGMPKDRFSAEMPDATLATLKIQPSEPRDSAVYFCASGFLDRAHEQYFGPGTRLTVT.

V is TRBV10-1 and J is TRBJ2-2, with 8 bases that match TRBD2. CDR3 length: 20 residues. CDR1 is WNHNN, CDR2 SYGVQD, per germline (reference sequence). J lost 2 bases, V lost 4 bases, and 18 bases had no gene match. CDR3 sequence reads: CASSASLAGRQVSNTGELFF. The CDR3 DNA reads TGCGCCAGCAGTGCAAGCTTAGCGGGGAGACAGGTATCTAACACCGGGGAGCTGTTTTTT.

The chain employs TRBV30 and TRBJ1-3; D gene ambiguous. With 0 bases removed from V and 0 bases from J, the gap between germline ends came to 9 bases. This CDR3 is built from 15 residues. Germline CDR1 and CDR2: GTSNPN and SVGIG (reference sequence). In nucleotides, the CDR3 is TGTGCCTGGAGTGTACGCCAGAACTCTGGAAACACCATATATTTT. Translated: CAWSVRQNSGNTIYF.

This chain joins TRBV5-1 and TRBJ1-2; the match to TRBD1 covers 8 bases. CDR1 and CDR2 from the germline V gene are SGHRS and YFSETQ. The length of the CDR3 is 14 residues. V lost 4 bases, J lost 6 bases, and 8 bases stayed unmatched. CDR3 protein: CASSRAGGVNGYTF. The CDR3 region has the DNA TGCGCCAGCAGCAGGGCAGGGGGCGTTAATGGCTACACCTTC.

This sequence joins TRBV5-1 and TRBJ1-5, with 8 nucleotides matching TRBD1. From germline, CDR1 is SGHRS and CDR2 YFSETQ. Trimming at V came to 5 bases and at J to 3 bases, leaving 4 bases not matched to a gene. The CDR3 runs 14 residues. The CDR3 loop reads CASSTGGPNQPQHF. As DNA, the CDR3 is TGCGCCAGCAGTACAGGGGGTCCCAATCAGCCCCAGCATTTT.

CDR3 amino acids: CASSPIDRLSYEQYF. CDR3 coding DNA: TGTGCCAGCAGTCCTATTGACAGGCTCTCCTACGAGCAGTACTTC. This rearrangement joins TRBV27 to TRBJ2-7; D perhaps matches TRBD1 (6 bases). Germline lookup yields CDR1 MNHEY and CDR2 SMNVEV (reference sequence). CDR3 length: 15 amino acids. The V end lost 5 bases, the J end lost 0 bases, and 14 bases lay between the germline ends.

The DNA of the CDR3 is TGTGCCAGCAGCTTTACAGGGAACTCCTACGAGCAGTACTTC. It is translated as CASSFTGNSYEQYF. The chain uses TRBV11-3 and TRBJ2-7, with a weak D call TRBD1 (6 bases). Trimming took 3 bases from V and 0 from J, leaving 9 bases between them. Germline loops: CDR1 SGHNT, CDR2 YENEEA. The CDR3 extends over 14 amino acids.